The clone carrying this T cell receptor (beta chain) was seen a few times. TCR beta CDR3 regions were amplified from RNA transcripts. Using the HTBI primer set, a first-round RT-PCR was run on the TCR CDR3. TCRdb re-called the multiplex PCR reads through MiXCR, storing one row per CDR3 protein. The sample records hundreds of thousands of distinct CDR3 sequences, 16% being singletons. This entry comes from a study of T cells in Graves' hyperthyroidism and ophthalmopathy. Source material for PBMCs was around 10 ml fresh peripheral blood. Material: blood. The receptor was isolated from a woman aged 25 to 39 with Graves' hyperthyroidism.

This chain's CDR3 is CATSDTSTIGYTF. CDR3 DNA sequence: TGTGCCACCAGTGACACCTCGACAATCGGCTACACCTTC. The V call is TRBV24-1, the J call TRBJ1-2; D uncertain. The CDR3 has 13 residues. Trimming took 4 bases from V and 8 from J, leaving 13 bases between them. In germline, CDR1 is KGHDR, CDR2 SFDVKD.